Presented here are 25 T cell receptor beta chains from one specimen sequenced in a study of T cell repertoires in cytomegalovirus infection. TCRdb itself ran the reads through MiXCR, one entry per CDR3 protein. The sample lists 350,000 to 450,000 distinct CDR3 sequences, roughly 20% seen once, with 8.7% in the top ten. Sequenced material: PBMCs. Receptors were obtained from a human donor in good health (CMV status not recorded). Some clones in this sample may be carry-over from other donors' samples.

The rearrangement links TRBV15 to TRBJ1-5; TRBD1 matches 8 bases. Germline-derived CDR1 and CDR2 are LNHNV and YYDKDF (reference sequence). V lost 1 base to trimming and J lost 4 bases; unmatched junction nucleotides: 6. The CDR3 totals 16 residues. The CDR3 bases are TGTGCCACCAGCAGAGGAGGGACAGGCCAAAATCAGCCCCAGCATTTT. Residues: CATSRGGTGQNQPQHF.

Ten or more counts support this clonotype. The chain employs TRBV7-6 and TRBJ2-2; D gene ambiguous. The CDR3 is 16 amino acids. The ends were cut back, 3 bases at V and 3 bases at J, with 14 bases in the middle. CDR1 and CDR2 from the germline V gene are SGHVS and FNYEAQ. The CDR3 loop is CASSFSTPPYTGELFF. CDR3 DNA sequence: TGTGCCAGCAGCTTCTCGACACCGCCCTACACCGGGGAGCTGTTTTTT.

This clonotype has a handful of counts. The chain uses TRBV5-1 and TRBJ1-6; D gene unclear. Germline CDR1 and CDR2: SGHRS and YFSETQ. V was trimmed by 4 bases and J by 8 bases, leaving 19 bases between them. The CDR3 sequence is 16 residues long. The chain's CDR3 is CASSPYRAREDSPLHF. The CDR3 nucleotides are TGCGCCAGCAGCCCTTATAGGGCCCGTGAAGATTCACCCCTCCACTTT.

The rearrangement joins TRBV28 to TRBJ2-6; D ambiguous. Germline CDR1 and CDR2: MDHEN and SYDVKM. This CDR3 comprises 16 residues. Between the trimmed V and J ends, which lost 6 bases and 3 bases, there was a span of 15 bases. CDR3 DNA sequence: TGTGCCAGCAGAAAATCTCTCACCGGTGGGGCCAACGTCCTGACTTTC. This encodes CASRKSLTGGANVLTF.

The table lists this clonotype with many counts. The chain has TRBV4-3 and TRBJ2-7, with 8 bases matching TRBD2. The CDR3 runs 18 residues. Germline CDR1 LGHNA, CDR2 YSLEER. Losses at the gene ends were 3 bases for V and 4 bases for J; bases not matched to a gene: 17. CDR3 in amino acids: CASSHGVKAGVVGYEQYF. The CDR3 bases are TGCGCCAGCAGCCATGGAGTGAAAGCGGGAGTGGTAGGTTACGAGCAGTACTTC.

V and J are TRBV7-9 and TRBJ2-1, with 16 bases fitting TRBD2. Germline-derived CDR1 and CDR2 are SEHNR and FQNEAQ (reference sequence). The CDR3 has 16 amino acids. After removal of 6 bases from V and 5 bases from J, the junction contained 4 bases not matched to a gene. The CDR3 loop is CASRGTSGRANNEQFF. The CDR3 coding sequence is TGTGCCAGCAGAGGGACTAGCGGGAGGGCGAACAATGAGCAGTTCTTC.

The chain is built from TRBV6-5 and TRBJ2-3; TRBD2 agrees at 11 bases. V lost 1 base to trimming and J lost 9 bases; unmatched junction nucleotides: 6. Germline CDR1 reads MNHEY; CDR2 reads SVGAGI. CDR3 length: 15 residues. The DNA for the CDR3 is TGTGCCAGCAGTTACTTCCTAGCGGGAGGAGGGACGCAGTATTTT. It encodes CASSYFLAGGGTQYF.

This clonotype has only a few counts. V is TRBV6-6 and J is TRBJ1-6, with D unclear. CDR3 length equals 17 residues. Trimming left V 2 bases short and J 0 bases short, with 11 bases between. Germline V gene data show CDR1 as MNHNY and CDR2 as SVGAGI (reference sequence). CDR3 residues: CASSYGSRSSYNSPLHF. CDR3 nucleotides: TGTGCCAGCAGTTACGGGTCTAGGAGCTCCTATAATTCACCCCTCCACTTT.

This clonotype was detected ten times or more. The chain couples TRBV7-2 to TRBJ1-1; possible D gene TRBD1, 5 bases. Germline CDR1 and CDR2: SGHTA and FQGNSA. The CDR3 consists of 16 residues. The V end was cut by 5 bases, the J end by 0 bases, with 16 bases between. The CDR3 bases are TGTGCCAGCAGCGCCCTGGGGGTGATCATGAACACTGAAGCTTTCTTT. Translated, it gives CASSALGVIMNTEAFF.

Many counts were recorded for this clonotype. The chain couples TRBV7-2 to TRBJ2-6; D remains ambiguous. Per the germline V gene, CDR1 is SGHTA and CDR2 is FQGNSA. This CDR3 has 15 amino acids. V shed 5 bases and J shed 2 bases, with 10 bases lying between them. The CDR3 nucleotides read TGTGCCAGCAGCCCCGGTGGTACTGGGGCCAACGTCCTGACTTTC. Residues: CASSPGGTGANVLTF.

This clonotype was observed a handful of times. The gene calls are TRBV7-2 and TRBJ1-1; no firm D call. The V gene lost 5 bases and the J gene lost 12 bases, with 22 bases spanning the gap. Germline V lookup: CDR1 SGHTA, CDR2 FQGNSA. The length of the CDR3 is 14 residues. The CDR3 protein is CASSLQPGSLDPFF. The CDR3 DNA is TGTGCCAGCAGCCTCCAGCCGGGCAGCCTTGATCCTTTCTTT.

V and J are TRBV20-1 and TRBJ2-3, with D possibly matching TRBD2 (6 bases). Germline V gene data show CDR1 as DFQATT and CDR2 as SNEGSKA (reference sequence). V lost 4 bases, J lost 6 bases, and 14 bases lay in between. The CDR3 totals 13 residues. The CDR3 reads CSANELALDTQYF. The CDR3 nucleotides read TGCAGTGCTAATGAACTAGCCTTGGATACGCAGTATTTT.

There are many counts of this clonotype. CDR3 region: CAISGGKNTEAFF. CDR3 nucleotides: TGTGCCATCAGTGGGGGGAAGAACACTGAAGCTTTCTTT. The rearrangement joins TRBV10-3 to TRBJ1-1; possibly TRBD1 for D (5 bases). Germline-derived CDR1 and CDR2 are ENHRY and SYGVKD. The CDR3 runs to 13 residues. V dropped 4 bases and J dropped 1 base, with 7 bases sitting between them.

V and J are TRBV20-1 and TRBJ2-5; possible D gene TRBD2, 6 bases. Per the germline V gene, CDR1 is DFQATT and CDR2 is SNEGSKA (reference sequence). Trimming took 6 bases from V and 1 from J, leaving 12 bases between them. The CDR3 consists of 13 residues. The CDR3 DNA is TGCAGTGCCGCTTCGGAGGGCCAAGAGACCCAGTACTTC. Residues: CSAASEGQETQYF.

This clonotype appeared a few times. The rearrangement links TRBV27 to TRBJ2-1; 13 bases match TRBD2. After removal of 5 bases from V and 1 base from J, the junction contained 2 bases not matched to a gene. This CDR3 contains 16 residues. Germline V gene sequence: CDR1 MNHEY, CDR2 SMNVEV (reference sequence). DNA for the CDR3: TGTGCCAGCAGTGAGGGACTAGCGGGATCCTACAATGAGCAGTTCTTC. Translation gives CASSEGLAGSYNEQFF.

This clonotype was observed a few times. The chain is built from TRBV19 and TRBJ1-5, with a tentative D call TRBD1 (5 bases). CDR3 length: 14 amino acids. Germline V gene lookup returns CDR1 LNHDA and CDR2 SQIVND (reference sequence). Trimming took 3 bases from V and 5 from J, leaving 11 bases between them. CDR3 sequence (DNA): TGTGCCAGTAGTATCCCGGGGGGGGATCAGCCCCAGCATTTT. Amino acid sequence: CASSIPGGDQPQHF. The variable domain in full, completed from reference TRBV19 and TRBJ1-5, reads DGGITQSPKYLFRKEGQNVTLSCEQNLNHDAMYWYRQDPGQGLRLIYYSQIVNDFQKGDIAEGYSVSREKKESFPLTVTSAQKNPTAFYLCASSIPGGDQPQHFGDGTRLSIL.

This chain links TRBV5-5 with TRBJ2-5, with 7 bases fitting TRBD2. V gave up 0 bases and J gave up 2 bases; unmatched junction bases: 7. This CDR3 is 16 amino acids long. Looked up from germline, CDR1 is SGHKS and CDR2 is YYEKEE (reference sequence). CDR3: CASSLGPGDYQETQYF. In DNA, the CDR3 is TGTGCCAGCAGCTTGGGCCCGGGGGACTATCAAGAGACCCAGTACTTC.

This clonotype was counted only a few times. This sequence joins TRBV7-9 and TRBJ2-5; a weak D match, TRBD2 (6 bases). Germline V gene lookup returns CDR1 SEHNR and CDR2 FQNEAQ (reference sequence). Trimming took off 3 bases at V and 5 bases at J, with 10 bases between the two ends. The CDR3 length is 13 residues. CDR3 residues: CASSLAGIETQYF. The CDR3, as DNA: TGTGCCAGCAGCTTGGCGGGGATCGAGACCCAGTACTTC.

This clonotype was observed a handful of times. This rearrangement joins TRBV14 to TRBJ2-6; the D gene is possibly TRBD1 (6 bases). The ends were cut back, 4 bases at V and 2 bases at J, with 15 bases in the middle. This CDR3 region has 17 residues. From germline, CDR1 is SGHDN and CDR2 FVKESK. This CDR3 is CASSRGQGLAGANVLTF. The DNA of the CDR3 is TGTGCCAGCAGCCGCGGGCAGGGGCTTGCTGGGGCCAACGTCCTGACTTTC.

The gene calls are TRBV12-3 or TRBV12-4 and TRBJ2-3, with D unclear. This CDR3 has 13 amino acids. The V gene lost 7 bases and the J gene lost 0 bases, with 8 bases spanning the gap. CDR3: CASNGRSTDTQYF. CDR3 sequence (DNA): TGTGCCAGCAACGGCCGTAGCACAGATACGCAGTATTTT.

This clonotype was seen more than once but under ten times. The chain combines TRBV6-1 with TRBJ2-7; D tentatively fits TRBD1 or TRBD2 (5 bases each). Germline V CDR1 and CDR2: MNHNS, SASEGT. V was trimmed by 6 bases and J by 0 bases, leaving 12 bases between them. This CDR3 contains 14 residues. CDR3 DNA: TGTGCCAGCAGCCCCAGGGAGAGCTCCTACGAGCAGTACTTC. It codes for CASSPRESSYEQYF.

V and J are TRBV4-3 and TRBJ2-3; D gene uncertain. The V and J ends lost 1 base and 5 bases respectively, with 7 bases between them. There are 13 residues in the CDR3. The germline V gene encodes CDR1 LGHNA and CDR2 YSLEER. In DNA, the CDR3 is TGCGCCAGCAGCCAAGGGGTGCTAGATACGCAGTATTTT. It yields the protein CASSQGVLDTQYF.

This clonotype was counted between two and nine times. The chain is built from TRBV3-1 and TRBJ2-7, with D perhaps TRBD2 (5 bases). The CDR3 is 14 residues long. Trimming stripped 0 bases from V and 1 base from J, with 7 bases between. CDR1 LGHDT and CDR2 YNNKEL come from the germline V gene (reference sequence). The CDR3 loop reads CASSQETGSYEQYF. The CDR3 bases are TGTGCCAGCAGCCAAGAAACGGGGTCCTACGAGCAGTACTTC.

The V gene is TRBV7-2, the J gene TRBJ2-1; D unclear. V was clipped by 4 bases and J by 4 bases, with 14 bases between them. CDR3 length: 15 residues. Germline V gene sequence: CDR1 SGHTA, CDR2 FQGNSA. This CDR3 reads CASSSRHKPYNEQFF. The CDR3 DNA follows: TGTGCCAGCAGCTCCCGCCACAAGCCATACAATGAGCAGTTCTTC.

This clonotype was picked up many times. The rearrangement links TRBV7-2 to TRBJ2-7, with 7 bases aligning to TRBD1. CDR1 SGHTA and CDR2 FQGNSA come from the germline V gene. The CDR3 runs 15 residues. V lost 5 bases and J lost 3; bases outside the gene matches: 10. The CDR3 reads CASSATGTDIYEQYF. In DNA form, the CDR3 reads TGTGCCAGCAGCGCTACCGGGACAGACATCTACGAGCAGTACTTC.